The entry that follows covers one TCR beta chain sequence. This clone occurred a few times. This clone's antigen is unknown. Per-base quality was not reported, and no clone a single base away is much larger than it. As encoded in the germline V gene, CDR1 is KGHSH while CDR2 is LQKENI. V was cut back by 2 bases and J by 4 bases, leaving a gap of 14 bases between them. The CDR3 holds 15 amino acids from the cysteine to the phenylalanine. Solely the CDR3 DNA is kept, with 45 bases framed from the first base. These data belong to a study of T cell responses to AZD1222 COVID-19 vaccine (dated by TCRdb to the early 2020s). Background on the whole study: AZD1222 recipients with second doses at about 4 weeks or about 12 weeks were pooled, because spike-specific TCR depth and breadth did not differ between schedules. A total of about 230 trial participants underwent TCR sequencing, of whom about 210 received two doses of AZD1222 and about 25 received two doses of the MenACWY control vaccine. Trial participants were enrolled by age into subgroups of 18-55, 56-69 and 70-plus years, and 148, 28 and 57 TCR-sequenced participants, respectively, were included in these subgroups.

The CDR3 regions of human TCRbeta chains were analyzed by immunosequencing. In the paper's pipeline: Repertoire TCRs were matched against a reference library of SARS-CoV-2-specific TCRs generated with the MIRA antigen-specificity platform. Breadth was defined as the fraction of unique TCRs that were SARS-CoV-2-associated, and depth was defined as the fraction of total T cells that were SARS-CoV-2-associated. Each spike-specific TCR was assigned to its reactive spike region and to a CD4 or CD8 class using the MIRA data. Log10-transformed breadth and depth values were compared by one-way ANOVA with Sidak's multiple comparisons tests. Held by TCRdb, this immuneACCESS table contains in-frame sequences only and omits some clones. Under half of the omission traces to an unresolved V gene where checked; the cause of the rest is unknown. V, J and clone size are those of that table, while D and trimming were read from the DNA. The sample contains 65,000 to 95,000 clones, 70% to 90% of them found a single time. About 13% of the sample comes from the top ten.

This specimen's time point label, per the study, means: baseline before first vaccination. Vaccinee samples were obtained from the UK trials COV001 and COV002, which included a single-blind randomized controlled phase 2/3 trial of AZD1222 (ChAdOx1 nCoV-19) in healthy adults. Trial participant PBMC samples were collected at day 0 and day 28 after the second dose for TCRbeta chain sequencing. Overall study outcomes, separate from this receptor: The vaccine-associated CD4 TCRs covered the entire spike protein, and the dominant responses fell in regions 160-218 and 743-854. Most participants were white British and females outnumbered males, and the authors suggested that clonal diversity may have been underestimated. Because no day 14 peak-response samples were available, repertoires were characterized only after the peak T cell response. Conclusions about previously exposed vaccinees are limited because only a handful of AZD1222 recipients were SARS-CoV-2 seropositive at baseline. The 56-69-year group was small, and its depth increase did not reach significance, likely because of low power. Reportedly, close to half of the unique spike-specific TCRs recognized epitopes lying outside the regions that are mutated in the B.1.351 and B.1.1.7 variants. Spike-specific TCR breadth and depth rose significantly after two AZD1222 doses compared with day 0 and with MenACWY recipients.

Here the sequenced sample was peripheral blood, taken on day 0 of AZD1222 vaccination. The rearranged chain carries TRBV18 and TRBJ1-2; the D gene cannot be resolved reliably. This TCR was sampled from an adult in good health. The sequenced DNA: TGTGCCAGCTCACCAGCGGAGGGAACGGTCTATGGCTACACCTTC. The resulting protein is CASSPAEGTVYGYTF.